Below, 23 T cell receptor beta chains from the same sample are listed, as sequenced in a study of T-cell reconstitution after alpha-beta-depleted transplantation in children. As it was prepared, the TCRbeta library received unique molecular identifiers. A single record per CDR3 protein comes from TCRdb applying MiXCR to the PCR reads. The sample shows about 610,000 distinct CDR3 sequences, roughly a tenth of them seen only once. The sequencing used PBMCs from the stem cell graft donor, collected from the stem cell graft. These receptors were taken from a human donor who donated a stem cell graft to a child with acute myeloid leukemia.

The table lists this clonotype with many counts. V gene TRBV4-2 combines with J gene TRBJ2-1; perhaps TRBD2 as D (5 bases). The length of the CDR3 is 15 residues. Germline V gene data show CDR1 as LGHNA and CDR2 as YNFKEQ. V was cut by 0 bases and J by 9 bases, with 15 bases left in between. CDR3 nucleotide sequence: TGTGCCAGCAGCCAAGAGGTGGGAGATGCCAGTGAGCAGTTCTTC. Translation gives CASSQEVGDASEQFF.

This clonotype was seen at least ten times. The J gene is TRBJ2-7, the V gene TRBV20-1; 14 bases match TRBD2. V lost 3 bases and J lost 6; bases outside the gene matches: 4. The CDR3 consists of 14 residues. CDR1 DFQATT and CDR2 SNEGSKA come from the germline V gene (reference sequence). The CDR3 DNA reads TGCAGTGCTAGGGGGACTAGCGGGAGAGGCGAGCAGTACTTC. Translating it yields CSARGTSGRGEQYF.

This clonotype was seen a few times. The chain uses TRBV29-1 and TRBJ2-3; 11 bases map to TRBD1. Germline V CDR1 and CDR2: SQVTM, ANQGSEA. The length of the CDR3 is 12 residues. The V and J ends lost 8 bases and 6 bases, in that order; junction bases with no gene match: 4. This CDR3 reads CSTDRGQDTQYF. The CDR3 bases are TGCAGCACGGACAGGGGGCAGGATACGCAGTATTTT.

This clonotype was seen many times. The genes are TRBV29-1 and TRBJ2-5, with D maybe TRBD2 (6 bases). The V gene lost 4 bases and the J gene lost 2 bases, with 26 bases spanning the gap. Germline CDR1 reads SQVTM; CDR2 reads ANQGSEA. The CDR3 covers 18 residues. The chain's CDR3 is CSVGGLGEVGDDQETQYF. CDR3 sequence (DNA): TGCAGCGTTGGAGGACTTGGGGAGGTGGGGGACGATCAAGAGACCCAGTACTTC.

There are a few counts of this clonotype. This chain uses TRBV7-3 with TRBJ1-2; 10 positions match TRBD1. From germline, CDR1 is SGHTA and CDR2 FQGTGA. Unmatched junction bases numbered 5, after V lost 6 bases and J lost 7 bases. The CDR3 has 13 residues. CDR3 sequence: CASRETGGSGYTF. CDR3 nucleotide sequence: TGTGCCAGCAGAGAGACAGGGGGCAGTGGCTACACCTTC.

CDR3: CAINSGTGDQPQHF. The CDR3 coding sequence is TGTGCCATCAACTCCGGGACAGGGGACCAGCCCCAGCATTTT. V gene TRBV10-3 combines with J gene TRBJ1-5, with 10 positions matching TRBD1. Germline CDR1 is ENHRY and CDR2 is SYGVKD. The junction had 7 bases not matched to a gene; V was cut back by 7 bases and J by 7 bases. This CDR3 comprises 14 residues.

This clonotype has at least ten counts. The chain's CDR3 is CSARGDTYEQYF. The CDR3 nucleotides read TGCAGTGCTAGGGGGGACACCTACGAGCAGTACTTC. The chain joins TRBV20-1 to TRBJ2-7; weak D call: TRBD1 (6 bases). Germline CDR1 DFQATT, CDR2 SNEGSKA (reference sequence). CDR3 length: 12 residues. V dropped 3 bases and J dropped 2 bases, with 8 bases sitting between them.

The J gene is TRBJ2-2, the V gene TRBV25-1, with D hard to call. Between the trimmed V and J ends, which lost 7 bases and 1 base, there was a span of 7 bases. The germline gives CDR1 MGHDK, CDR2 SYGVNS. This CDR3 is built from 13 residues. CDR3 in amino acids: CASTGLNTGELFF. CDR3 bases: TGTGCCAGCACGGGTTTGAACACCGGGGAGCTGTTTTTT.

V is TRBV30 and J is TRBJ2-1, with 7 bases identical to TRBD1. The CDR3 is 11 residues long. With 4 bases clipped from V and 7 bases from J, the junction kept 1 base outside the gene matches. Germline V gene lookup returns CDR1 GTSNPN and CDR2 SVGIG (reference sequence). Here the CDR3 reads CAWTRGNEQFF. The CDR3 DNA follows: TGTGCCTGGACCAGGGGGAATGAGCAGTTCTTC.

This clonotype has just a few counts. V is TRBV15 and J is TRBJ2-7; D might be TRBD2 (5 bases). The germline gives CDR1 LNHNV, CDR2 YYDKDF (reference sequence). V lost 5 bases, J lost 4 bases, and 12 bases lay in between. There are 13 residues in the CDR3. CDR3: CATSPGYSYEQYF. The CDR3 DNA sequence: TGTGCCACCAGCCCGGGATACTCGTACGAGCAGTACTTC.

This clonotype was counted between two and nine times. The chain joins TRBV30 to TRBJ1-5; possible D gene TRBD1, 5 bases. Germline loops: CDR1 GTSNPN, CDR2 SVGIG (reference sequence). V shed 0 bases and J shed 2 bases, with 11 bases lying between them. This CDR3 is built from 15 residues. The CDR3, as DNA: TGTGCCTGGAGTGTGGGACCAGGAGGCAATCAGCCCCAGCATTTT. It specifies CAWSVGPGGNQPQHF.

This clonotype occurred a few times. The DNA for the CDR3 is TGTGCCAGCAGGAGGGACAGGAGCTCCTACGAGCAGTACTTC. Translating gives CASRRDRSSYEQYF. This chain links TRBV5-4 with TRBJ2-7; 8 bases line up with TRBD1. The CDR3 covers 14 residues. Trimming cost V 5 bases and J 0 bases; bases outside gene matches: 4. Germline CDR1 is SGHNT and CDR2 is YYREEE (reference sequence).

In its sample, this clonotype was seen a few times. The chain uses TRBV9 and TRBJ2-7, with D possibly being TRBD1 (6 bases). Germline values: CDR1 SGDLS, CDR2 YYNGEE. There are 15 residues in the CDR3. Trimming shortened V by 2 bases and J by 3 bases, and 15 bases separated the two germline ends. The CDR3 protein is CASSVTGTTYYEQYF. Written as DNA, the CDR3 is TGTGCCAGCAGCGTGACCGGGACAACGTACTACGAGCAGTACTTC.

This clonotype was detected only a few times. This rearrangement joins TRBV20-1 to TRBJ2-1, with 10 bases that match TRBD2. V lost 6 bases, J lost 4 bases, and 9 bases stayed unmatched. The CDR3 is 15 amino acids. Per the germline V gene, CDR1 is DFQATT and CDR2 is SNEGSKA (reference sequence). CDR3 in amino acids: CSALRTSGNYNEQFF. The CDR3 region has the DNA TGCAGTGCGCTAAGGACTAGCGGCAATTACAATGAGCAGTTCTTC.

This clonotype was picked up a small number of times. In DNA form, the CDR3 reads TGTGCCAGCAGTTCTCGGCTGAACACTGAAGCTTTCTTT. It is translated as CASSSRLNTEAFF. The chain recombines TRBV12-3 or TRBV12-4 with TRBJ1-1; D unresolved. Trimming left V 4 bases short and J 0 bases short, with 6 bases between. The CDR3 is 13 amino acids.

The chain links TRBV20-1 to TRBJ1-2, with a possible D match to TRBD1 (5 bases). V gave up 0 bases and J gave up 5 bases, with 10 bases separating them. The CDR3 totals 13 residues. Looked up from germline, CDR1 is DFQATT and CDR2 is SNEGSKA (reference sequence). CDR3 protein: CSARDRGGYGYTF. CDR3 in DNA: TGCAGTGCTAGAGATAGGGGTGGTTATGGCTACACCTTC.

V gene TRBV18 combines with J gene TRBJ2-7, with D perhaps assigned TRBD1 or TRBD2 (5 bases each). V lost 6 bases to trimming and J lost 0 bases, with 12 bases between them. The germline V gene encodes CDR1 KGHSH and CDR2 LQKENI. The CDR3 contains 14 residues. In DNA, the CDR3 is TGTGCCAGCTCCCTGGGACGGAACTCCTACGAGCAGTACTTC. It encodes CASSLGRNSYEQYF.

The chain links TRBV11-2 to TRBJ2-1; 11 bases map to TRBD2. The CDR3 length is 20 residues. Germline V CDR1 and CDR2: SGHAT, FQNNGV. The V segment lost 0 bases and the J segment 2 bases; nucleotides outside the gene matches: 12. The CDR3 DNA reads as TGTGCCAGCAGCTTAGAAATAGCGGGAGGGCCAAAGAGAGCCTACAATGAGCAGTTCTTC. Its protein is CASSLEIAGGPKRAYNEQFF.

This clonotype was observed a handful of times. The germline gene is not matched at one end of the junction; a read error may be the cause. The CDR3 spells CCARDRGVAWDGDEQFF. The CDR3 nucleotides read TGCTGTGCTAGAGATCGGGGGGTAGCCTGGGACGGGGATGAGCAGTTCTTC. The chain employs TRBV20-1 and TRBJ2-1; 7 positions agree with TRBD2. The CDR3 consists of 17 residues. CDR1 is DFQATT and CDR2 is SNEGSKA in the germline V gene (reference sequence).

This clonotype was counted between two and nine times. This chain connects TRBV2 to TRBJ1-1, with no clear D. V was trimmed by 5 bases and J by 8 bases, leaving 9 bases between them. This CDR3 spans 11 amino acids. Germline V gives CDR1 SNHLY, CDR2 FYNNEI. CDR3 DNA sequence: TGTGCCAGCAGTTTAAAAGTAGAAGCTTTCTTT. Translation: CASSLKVEAFF.

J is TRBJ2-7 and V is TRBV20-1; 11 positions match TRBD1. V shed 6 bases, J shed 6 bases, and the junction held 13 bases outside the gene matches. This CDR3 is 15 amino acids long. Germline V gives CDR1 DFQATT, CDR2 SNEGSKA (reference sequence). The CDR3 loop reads CSAIRPGTGGGEQYF. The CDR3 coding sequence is TGCAGTGCCATTAGACCGGGGACAGGGGGTGGCGAGCAGTACTTC.

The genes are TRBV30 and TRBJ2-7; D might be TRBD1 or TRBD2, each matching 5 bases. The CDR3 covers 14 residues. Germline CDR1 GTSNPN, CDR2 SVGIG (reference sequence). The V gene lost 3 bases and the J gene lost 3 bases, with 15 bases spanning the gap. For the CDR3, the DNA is TGTGCCTGGAGCCCACCCGGGACCAGCTACGAGCAGTACTTC. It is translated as CAWSPPGTSYEQYF.

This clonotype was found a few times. The DNA of the CDR3 is TGTGCCACCAAACTAGCTTCGAACACCGGGGAGCTGTTTTTT. Its protein product is CATKLASNTGELFF. The chain joins TRBV19 to TRBJ2-2, with a tentative D call TRBD2 (6 bases). This CDR3 is 14 amino acids long. V lost 10 bases to trimming and J lost 0 bases, with 12 bases between them. The germline gives CDR1 LNHDA, CDR2 SQIVND (reference sequence).